This passage covers 29 T cell receptor beta chains from one sample sequenced in a study of T cell changes during pregnancy in multiple sclerosis. Method: immunoSEQ multiplex PCR; TCRdb's copy keeps in-frame clones and lacks some. Among some 130,000 clones listed, 95% to 98% were seen once. This specimen consisted of peripheral blood, obtained after pregnancy. The receptor source for this set is a female donor with multiple sclerosis, enrolled in a pregnancy study.

The J gene is TRBJ2-1, the V gene TRBV7-6; TRBD2 matches at 8 bases. The CDR3 extends over 13 amino acids. Trimming cost V 5 bases and J 6 bases; bases outside gene matches: 3. Per germline, CDR1 SGHVS and CDR2 FNYEAQ. In DNA, the CDR3 is TGTGCCAGCAGCCTTAGCGGGATCAATGAGCAGTTCTTC. It is translated as CASSLSGINEQFF.

The CDR3 reads CASNGQGSWNQPQHF. Here the CDR3 DNA reads TGTGCCAGTAATGGGCAGGGCTCCTGGAATCAGCCCCAGCATTTT. This chain connects TRBV19 to TRBJ1-5; D perhaps matches TRBD1 (5 bases). The CDR3 runs to 15 residues. The germline gives CDR1 LNHDA, CDR2 SQIVND (reference sequence). Deletions cut 7 bases from V and 4 bases from J, with 17 bases between.

The chain uses TRBV5-1 and TRBJ1-6; 7 bases match TRBD1. The CDR3 runs to 15 residues. Trimming cost V 0 bases and J 8 bases; bases outside gene matches: 5. Germline CDR1 and CDR2: SGHRS and YFSETQ. The CDR3 loop reads CASSLVRGQDSPLHF. CDR3 sequence (DNA): TGCGCCAGCAGCTTGGTTAGGGGGCAAGATTCACCCCTCCACTTT.

J is TRBJ2-1 and V is TRBV6-5; 7 bases fit TRBD2. Germline CDR1 MNHEY, CDR2 SVGAGI. V lost 0 bases and J lost 4; bases outside the gene matches: 6. The CDR3 is made up of 16 amino acids. The CDR3 DNA reads as TGTGCCAGCAGTTACTCGACGTCGGGGGGATACAATGAGCAGTTCTTC. This translates into CASSYSTSGGYNEQFF.

The chain recombines TRBV19 with TRBJ2-7, with 9 positions matching TRBD2. The CDR3 runs 19 residues. Germline CDR1 is LNHDA and CDR2 is SQIVND (reference sequence). Unmatched junction bases numbered 23, after V lost 6 bases and J lost 5 bases. The CDR3 region is CASSPVWASGIGGGNEQYF. The CDR3 DNA sequence: TGTGCCAGTAGCCCGGTTTGGGCTAGCGGGATAGGAGGTGGGAACGAGCAGTACTTC.

The CDR3 sequence: CASSGTGDTDTQYF. The CDR3, as DNA: TGTGCCAGCAGCGGGACAGGGGACACAGATACGCAGTATTTT. This sequence joins TRBV28 and TRBJ2-3, with TRBD1 identical over 10 bases. Germline V gene sequence: CDR1 MDHEN, CDR2 SYDVKM. There are 14 residues in the CDR3. With V trimmed by 6 bases and J by 2 bases, 2 bases remained unmatched.

This clone was found once. The chain recombines TRBV19 with TRBJ2-1; no clear D gene. V lost 0 bases and J lost 0, with 12 bases in between. The CDR3 is made up of 17 amino acids. From germline, CDR1 is LNHDA and CDR2 SQIVND (reference sequence). This CDR3 reads CASSIDDAGSSYNEQFF. DNA for the CDR3: TGTGCCAGTAGTATAGATGACGCCGGGTCCTCCTACAATGAGCAGTTCTTC.

The chain has TRBV7-8 and TRBJ1-5, with TRBD1 matching over 7 bases. The CDR3 has 16 amino acids. Germline CDR1 reads SGHVS; CDR2 reads FQNEAQ. The V segment lost 4 bases and the J segment 0 bases; nucleotides outside the gene matches: 6. CDR3 nucleotides: TGTGCCAGCAGCTCAAGAGGGACAGCTAGCAATCAGCCCCAGCATTTT. Its translation is CASSSRGTASNQPQHF.

In this sample, this clone turned up once. The V gene is TRBV28, the J gene TRBJ2-1, with a weak D call TRBD2 (6 bases). V gave up 5 bases and J gave up 7 bases, with 9 bases separating them. Germline V gene sequence: CDR1 MDHEN, CDR2 SYDVKM. The CDR3 runs to 12 residues. CDR3 nucleotide sequence: TGTGCCAGCAGTATCCGGGGGAATGAGCAGTTCTTC. Amino acids: CASSIRGNEQFF.

V gene TRBV27 combines with J gene TRBJ2-1; D ambiguous. CDR1 and CDR2 from the germline V gene are MNHEY and SMNVEV (reference sequence). This CDR3 region has 14 residues. The V gene lost 2 bases and the J gene lost 4 bases, with 9 bases spanning the gap. As DNA, the CDR3 is TGTGCCAGCAGTTTAGATTCCGGGTACAATGAGCAGTTCTTC. The encoded protein is CASSLDSGYNEQFF.

The chain joins TRBV7-2 to TRBJ2-3; 10 bases map to TRBD2. Germline CDR1 reads SGHTA; CDR2 reads FQGNSA. The ends lost 1 base at V and 0 bases at J; junction bases unmatched: 4. CDR3 size: 17 residues. The DNA of the CDR3 is TGTGCCAGCAGCTTAGTCCGAGCGGGAGGGAGCACAGATACGCAGTATTTT. Translating gives CASSLVRAGGSTDTQYF.

This chain joins TRBV28 and TRBJ2-4, with D hard to call. Trimming stripped 5 bases from V and 5 bases from J, with 7 bases between. The CDR3 consists of 12 residues. The germline V gene encodes CDR1 MDHEN and CDR2 SYDVKM. In DNA, the CDR3 is TGTGCCAGCAGTCACACACAAAACATTCAGTACTTC. This encodes CASSHTQNIQYF.

This clone showed up just once. Other DNA sequences within the sample encode an identical CDR3. V gene TRBV19 combines with J gene TRBJ2-1, with 7 bases matching TRBD1. The J segment lost 0 bases and the V segment lost 5 bases, leaving 7 bases of the junction unmatched. The CDR3 length is 16 residues. Germline CDR1 reads LNHDA; CDR2 reads SQIVND (reference sequence). The CDR3 here is CASSLRQGLSYNEQFF. In nucleotides, the CDR3 is TGTGCCAGTAGTCTGCGACAGGGCCTCTCCTACAATGAGCAGTTCTTC.

The V and J genes are TRBV29-1 and TRBJ2-3; D gene unclear. Germline V gives CDR1 SQVTM, CDR2 ANQGSEA. V was pared by 0 bases and J by 0 bases, with 10 bases between. The CDR3 is 15 amino acids. The CDR3 DNA is TGCAGCGTTGAAGACCTGACACGAAGCACAGATACGCAGTATTTT. This sequence encodes CSVEDLTRSTDTQYF.

The gene calls are TRBV13 and TRBJ2-5; D is perhaps TRBD2 (7 bases). V lost 7 bases, J lost 4 bases, and 13 bases lay in between. The CDR3 runs 13 residues. CDR1 PRHDT and CDR2 FYEKMQ come from the germline V gene (reference sequence). In DNA form, the CDR3 reads TGTGCCAGCAATTTAGGGGGGGCAGAGACCCAGTACTTC. Encoded protein: CASNLGGAETQYF.

In regard to this clone: Sequence at one end of the junction differs from germline and may be a read error. The chain links TRBV28 to TRBJ1-4; D is ambiguous. CDR3 size: 14 residues. The V gene's germline CDR1 is MDHEN and CDR2 SYDVKM. Here the CDR3 DNA reads TGTGCCAGCAGCTCCCCCTCCCTTAGTGAAAAACTGCTTTTT. Its translation: CASSSPSLSEKLLF. The variable domain in full, with the rest retrieved from reference TRBV28 and TRBJ1-4, is DVKVTQSSRYLVKRTGEKVFLECVQDMDHENMFWYRQDPGLGLRLIYFSYDVKMKEKGDIPEGYSVSREKKERFSLILESASTNQTSMYLCASSSPSLSEKLLFGSGTQLSVL.

CDR3 sequence (DNA): TGTGCCAGTAGTCCCCGGACATCTTCCTACGAGCAGTACTTC. Translated, it gives CASSPRTSSYEQYF. The genes are TRBV19 and TRBJ2-7; D might be TRBD1 (5 bases). V lost 5 bases and J 1 base, leaving 12 bases between the germline ends. The germline V gene has CDR1 LNHDA and CDR2 SQIVND (reference sequence). The CDR3 covers 14 residues.

The V gene is TRBV4-2, the J gene TRBJ1-2; 7 nucleotides agree with TRBD1. The CDR3 loop spans 17 amino acids. Germline CDR1 reads LGHNA; CDR2 reads YNFKEQ. Unmatched junction bases numbered 8, after V lost 0 bases and J lost 1 base. The DNA for the CDR3 is TGTGCCAGCAGCCAAGAGGTGGTGACAGGGTATAACTATGGCTACACCTTC. Translated: CASSQEVVTGYNYGYTF.

Written as DNA, the CDR3 is TGTGCCAGCAGAGCCGGGACAGGGACCCTCGGCGAGCAGTACTTC. It encodes CASRAGTGTLGEQYF. J is TRBJ2-7 and V is TRBV6-1; 9 nucleotides match TRBD1. Germline V gene lookup returns CDR1 MNHNS and CDR2 SASEGT. This CDR3 spans 15 amino acids. V trimming: 6 bases; J trimming: 6 bases; junction bases outside the gene matches: 12.

The chain links TRBV2 to TRBJ2-1; TRBD2 matches at 10 bases. CDR3 length equals 15 residues. Germline V gene sequence: CDR1 SNHLY, CDR2 FYNNEI. J lost 3 bases, V lost 8 bases, and 7 bases had no gene match. CDR3 amino acids: CASRILAGNYNEQFF. In nucleotides, the CDR3 is TGTGCCAGCCGAATACTAGCGGGGAACTACAATGAGCAGTTCTTC.

V is TRBV19 and J is TRBJ2-7; tentative D call: TRBD2 (5 bases). The CDR3 sequence is 14 residues long. The germline CDR1 and CDR2 sequences are LNHDA and SQIVND (reference sequence). The ends were cut back, 4 bases at V and 4 bases at J, with 14 bases in the middle. CDR3 amino acids: CASSTRLAPYEQYF. DNA of the CDR3: TGTGCCAGTAGTACCCGGCTAGCTCCGTACGAGCAGTACTTC.

This chain uses TRBV5-8 with TRBJ2-3; 7 positions match TRBD2. J gave up 3 bases and V 0 bases, and 10 bases lay outside the gene matches. The CDR3 loop spans 17 amino acids. The germline gives CDR1 SGHTS, CDR2 YDEGEE. CDR3 protein: CASSLVLAERLTDTQYF. The CDR3 region has the DNA TGTGCCAGCAGCTTGGTTCTAGCGGAGCGATTGACAGATACGCAGTATTTT.

This chain uses TRBV5-1 with TRBJ2-1; 7 bases fit TRBD1. The V gene end was trimmed by 0 bases and the J gene end by 8 bases; junction bases not matched to a gene: 14. Germline assignment: CDR1 SGHRS and CDR2 YFSETQ. The CDR3 has 17 amino acids. CDR3 protein: CASSLVETGSTRDEQFF. The CDR3 DNA sequence: TGCGCCAGCAGCTTGGTTGAGACAGGGTCAACTAGGGATGAGCAGTTCTTC.

This clone has just one count. V and J are TRBV6-6 and TRBJ2-7; D not resolved. CDR3 size: 11 residues. The germline V gene has CDR1 MNHNY and CDR2 SVGAGI (reference sequence). Trimming pared 5 bases from V and 4 bases from J, leaving 6 bases between. For the CDR3, the DNA is TGTGCCAGCAGTCGAGAATACGAGCAGTACTTC. Protein sequence: CASSREYEQYF.

The J gene is TRBJ1-2, the V gene TRBV19; 7 bases fit TRBD1. V trimming: 9 bases; J trimming: 2 bases; junction bases outside the gene matches: 3. The CDR3 has 12 residues. Germline V gene sequence: CDR1 LNHDA, CDR2 SQIVND (reference sequence). The CDR3 bases are TGTGCCAGCTTGGGACAGAACTATGGCTACACCTTC. Translating it yields CASLGQNYGYTF.

The rearrangement joins TRBV11-2 to TRBJ2-1; 9 nucleotides align to TRBD1. Germline lookup yields CDR1 SGHAT and CDR2 FQNNGV. J gave up 1 base and V 7 bases, and 8 bases lay outside the gene matches. The CDR3 is 16 amino acids. This chain's CDR3 is CASITGGAPSYNEQFF. DNA of the CDR3: TGTGCCAGCATTACAGGGGGCGCCCCGTCCTACAATGAGCAGTTCTTC.

The rearrangement joins TRBV7-9 to TRBJ1-5; 7 bases fit TRBD1. There are 18 residues in the CDR3. V was pared by 6 bases and J by 0 bases, with 14 bases of the junction left unmatched. CDR1 is SEHNR, CDR2 FQNEAQ, per germline (reference sequence). CDR3 DNA sequence: TGTGCCAGCAGGCCCTTTACAGGGGCGACGTATAGCAATCAGCCCCAGCATTTT. As protein: CASRPFTGATYSNQPQHF.

The chain has TRBV9 and TRBJ2-1; D might be TRBD1 (6 bases). The V gene lost 4 bases and the J gene lost 3 bases, with 20 bases spanning the gap. The germline gives CDR1 SGDLS, CDR2 YYNGEE. This CDR3 region has 17 residues. The CDR3 bases are TGTGCCAGCAGCCCGGGGCAATCCAGGGGCGTCTACAATGAGCAGTTCTTC. Its translation: CASSPGQSRGVYNEQFF.

The rearrangement links TRBV28 to TRBJ2-7, with 10 bases lining up with TRBD2. Germline-derived CDR1 and CDR2 are MDHEN and SYDVKM. Losses at the gene ends were 10 bases for V and 2 bases for J; bases not matched to a gene: 5. This CDR3 contains 13 residues. CDR3 bases: TGTGCCACTATAGCGGGAGGCCCCTACGAGCAGTACTTC. Translating it yields CATIAGGPYEQYF.